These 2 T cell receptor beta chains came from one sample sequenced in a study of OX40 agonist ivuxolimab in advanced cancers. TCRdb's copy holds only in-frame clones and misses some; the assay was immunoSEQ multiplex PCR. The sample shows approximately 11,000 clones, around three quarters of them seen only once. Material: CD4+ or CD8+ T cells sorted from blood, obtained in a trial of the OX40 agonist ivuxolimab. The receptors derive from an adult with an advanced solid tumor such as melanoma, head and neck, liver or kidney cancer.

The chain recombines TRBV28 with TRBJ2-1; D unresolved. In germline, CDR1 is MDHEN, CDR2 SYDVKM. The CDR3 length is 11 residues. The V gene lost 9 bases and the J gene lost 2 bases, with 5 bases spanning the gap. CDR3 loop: CASSTYNEQFF. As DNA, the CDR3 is TGTGCCAGTAGTACCTACAATGAGCAGTTCTTC.

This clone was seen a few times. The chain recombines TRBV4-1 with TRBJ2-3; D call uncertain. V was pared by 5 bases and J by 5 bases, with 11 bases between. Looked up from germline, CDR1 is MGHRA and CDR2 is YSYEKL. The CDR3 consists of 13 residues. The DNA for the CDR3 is TGCGCCAGCAGCGTTGGGTTTGGAGATACGCAGTATTTT. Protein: CASSVGFGDTQYF.